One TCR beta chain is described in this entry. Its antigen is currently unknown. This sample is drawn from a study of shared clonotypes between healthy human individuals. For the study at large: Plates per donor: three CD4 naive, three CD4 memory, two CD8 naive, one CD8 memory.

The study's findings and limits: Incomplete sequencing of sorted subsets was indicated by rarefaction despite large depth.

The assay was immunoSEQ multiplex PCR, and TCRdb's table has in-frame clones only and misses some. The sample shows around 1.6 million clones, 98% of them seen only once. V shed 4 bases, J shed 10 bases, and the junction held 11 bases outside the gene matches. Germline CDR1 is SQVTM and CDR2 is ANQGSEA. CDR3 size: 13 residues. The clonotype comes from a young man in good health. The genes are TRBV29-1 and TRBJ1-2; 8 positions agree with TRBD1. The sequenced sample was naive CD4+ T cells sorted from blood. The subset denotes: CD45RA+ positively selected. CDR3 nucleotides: TGCAGCGTTGGAGGGACAGGTCAAAGTCCCTACACCTTC. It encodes CSVGGTGQSPYTF.